Sequencing of this TCR beta chain was carried out in a study of CD8 T cells in ankylosing spondylitis. Turning to this clonotype: What it binds is not known.

This CDR3 is 14 amino acids long. The germline gives CDR1 SGDLS, CDR2 YYNGEE. Trimming pared 3 bases from V and 4 bases from J, leaving 12 bases between. Study-level findings and limits: There was a TCR beta motif, made of fewer than 10 highly homologous variants, that appeared characteristic of ankylosing spondylitis blood.

Via MiXCR, TCRdb re-called the 5' RACE reads, giving one row per CDR3 protein. The table has 200,000 to 300,000 distinct CDR3 sequences, 32% seen once. What was sequenced was blood, either unsorted or a sorted T cell fraction (not recorded which). The chain recombines TRBV9 with TRBJ2-3; D gene uncertain. The sequence derives from a male donor with ankylosing spondylitis or in good health (not recorded which). This CDR3 reads CASSAGDGSDTQYF. The CDR3 nucleotides read TGTGCCAGCAGCGCAGGAGATGGGTCAGATACGCAGTATTTT.